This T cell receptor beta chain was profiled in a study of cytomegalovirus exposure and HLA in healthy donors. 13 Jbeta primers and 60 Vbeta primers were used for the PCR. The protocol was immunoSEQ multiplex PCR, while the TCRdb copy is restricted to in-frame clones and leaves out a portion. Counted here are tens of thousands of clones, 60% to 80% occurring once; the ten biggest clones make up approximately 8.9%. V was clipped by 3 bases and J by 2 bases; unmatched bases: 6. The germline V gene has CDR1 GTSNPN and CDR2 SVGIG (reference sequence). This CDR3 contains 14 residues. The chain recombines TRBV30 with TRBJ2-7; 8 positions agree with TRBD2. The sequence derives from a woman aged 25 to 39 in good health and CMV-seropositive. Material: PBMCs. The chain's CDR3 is CAWRIREGPYEQYF. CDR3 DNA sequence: TGTGCCTGGAGAATACGGGAGGGCCCCTACGAGCAGTACTTC.